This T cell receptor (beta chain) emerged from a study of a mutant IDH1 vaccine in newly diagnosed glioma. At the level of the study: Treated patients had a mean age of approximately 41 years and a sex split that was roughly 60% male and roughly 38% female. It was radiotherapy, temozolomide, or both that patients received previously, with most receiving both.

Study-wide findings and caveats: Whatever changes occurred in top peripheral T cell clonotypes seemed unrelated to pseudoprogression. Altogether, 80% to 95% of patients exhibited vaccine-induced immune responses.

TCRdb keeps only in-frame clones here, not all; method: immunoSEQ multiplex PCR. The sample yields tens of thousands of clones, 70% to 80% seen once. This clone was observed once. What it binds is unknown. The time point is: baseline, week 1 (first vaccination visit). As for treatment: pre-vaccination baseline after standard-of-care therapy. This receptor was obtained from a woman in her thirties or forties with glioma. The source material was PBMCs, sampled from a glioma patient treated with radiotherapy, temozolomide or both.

The CDR3 protein is CASSSFRAMEGNTIYF. The CDR3, as DNA: TGCGCCAGCAGCTCCTTCAGAGCTATGGAGGGAAACACCATATATTTT. The chain couples TRBV5-1 to TRBJ1-3, with no clear D. V was cut by 3 bases and J by 4 bases, with 17 bases left in between. CDR1 and CDR2 (germline): SGHRS, YFSETQ. CDR3 length: 16 residues.